The source of this T cell receptor beta chain is a study of blood T cells in healthy people across ages (dated by TCRdb to between 2015 and 2017). Describing the broader study: Template switching captured roughly one uniquely barcoded TCR beta cDNA molecule per two T cells in model experiments. To track age-related changes in TCR beta repertoire diversity, the study relied on deep sequencing normalized with unique cDNA molecular identifiers. Donors were grouped into four age groups: young (average 16 years), middle-aged (39), aged (around 60) and long-lived (roughly 80). To avoid experimental bias, donors of different ages were randomly spread across the sequencing lanes. The study analyzed two additional independent replicas of 1 million unique cDNA reads from the same blood draw for two donors, one aged 18 to 30 and one aged 80 or older. Results the study describes overall, beyond this receptor: Compared with the aged group, more naive CD4+ T cells, fewer expanded clones and increased TCR diversity were shown by the long-lived group, suggesting age selection. Because donor CMV infection status was unknown, age-related changes in expanded clonotypes were potentially confounded. A strong correlation was found between observed TCR beta diversity and the percentage of naive T cells measured by flow cytometry. Observed TCR beta diversity per million T cells fell roughly linearly with age, and a significant reduction was already apparent by age around 36. Total diversity estimates from one million sequenced T cells were considered lower bounds and underestimates. Bulk unsorted PBMC profiling prevented conclusive comparison of naive and antigen-experienced compartments.

Donors were a few dozen systemically healthy Caucasian individuals from Russia aged 6 to 90 years. Each donor gave 8 to 10 milliliters of peripheral blood, drawn into EDTA-treated Vacutainer tubes. PBMCs were isolated by Ficoll-Paque density-gradient centrifugation, with at least 6 million obtained per sample. Trizol reagent was used to extract total RNA from the PBMCs, yielding at least 5.5 micrograms per sample. For every donor, an aliquot of PBMCs went through flow cytometry to measure the percentages of naive CD45RAhigh/CD27high T cells. Library generation was performed with 5' RACE. This sample was sequenced with an Illumina HiSeq 2500. A second PCR of roughly 6 to 12 cycles was run with a J-beta primer mix and a sample-barcoded 5' primer. A unique molecular identifier was introduced onto each TCR beta cDNA molecule by a template-switch 5' adaptor carrying 12 random nucleotides. At least 3 million CDR3-containing paired-end reads were obtained from each sample. All of the RNA was converted into first-strand cDNA using the Mint cDNA synthesis kit, with a TRBC-specific oligonucleotide serving as the primer. Following uracil-DNA glycosylase treatment, all cDNA underwent a first 18-cycle PCR with the universal primers M1SS and BC2_uni_R. On the study's bioinformatics: Normalization of each sample was performed by random selection of 1 million high-quality reads, each carrying a distinct molecular identifier. Instead of being binned into consensus sequences, reads that shared molecular identifiers were thrown out. MiTCR, set to a Q25 quality threshold and the strictest error-elimination algorithm, was used for CDR3 identification, clonotype clustering and error correction. Lower-bound total TCR beta diversity was estimated with a nonparametric unseen species model using Euler transformation. TCRdb reprocessing: public reads trimmed at Q25 with fastp, clones called with MiXCR, in-frame beta chains kept. Rows are combined by CDR3 protein, so each entry shows the most common genes and DNA. For this entry, the V and J calls and clone size follow TCRdb and not the study's own pipeline. In all, the sample holds 800,000 to 950,000 distinct CDR3 sequences, and roughly 48% of those were seen once. The ten biggest clones cover about an eighth of the sample.

In the case of this clonotype: This receptor's antigen is unknown. The sample holds no much larger clone one base away, and base qualities are not on file.

From the germline V gene, CDR1 is SGHRS and CDR2 is YFSETQ. Germline trimming amounts to 0 bases on V and 3 bases on J, with 13 as the count of junction bases outside the gene matches. The CDR3 spans 20 residues, from the cysteine through the phenylalanine. Of the read, only the CDR3 DNA is kept; its 60 bases are in frame from base 1. The clonotype comes from a man in his thirties or forties in good health. Recombination linked TRBV5-1 to TRBJ2-2; 11 central nucleotides agree with TRBD2. Material for sequencing was blood. The nucleotide sequence is given as TGCGCCAGCAGCTTGGGTTCCCCTAGCGGGGGGATCTACGACACCGGGGAGCTGTTTTTT. This gives the protein CASSLGSPSGGIYDTGELFF.